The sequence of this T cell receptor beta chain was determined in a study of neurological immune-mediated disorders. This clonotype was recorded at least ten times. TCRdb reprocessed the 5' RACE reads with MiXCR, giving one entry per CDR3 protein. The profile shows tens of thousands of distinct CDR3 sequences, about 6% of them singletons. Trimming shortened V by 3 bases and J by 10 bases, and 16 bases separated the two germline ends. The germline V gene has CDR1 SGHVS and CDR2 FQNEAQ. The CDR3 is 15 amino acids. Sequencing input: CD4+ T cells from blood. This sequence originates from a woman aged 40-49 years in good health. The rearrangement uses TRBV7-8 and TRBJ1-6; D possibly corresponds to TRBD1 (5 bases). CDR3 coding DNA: TGTGCCAGCAGCTTTGGTGGGGGAGGCGCCTCACCCCTCCACTTT. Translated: CASSFGGGGASPLHF.